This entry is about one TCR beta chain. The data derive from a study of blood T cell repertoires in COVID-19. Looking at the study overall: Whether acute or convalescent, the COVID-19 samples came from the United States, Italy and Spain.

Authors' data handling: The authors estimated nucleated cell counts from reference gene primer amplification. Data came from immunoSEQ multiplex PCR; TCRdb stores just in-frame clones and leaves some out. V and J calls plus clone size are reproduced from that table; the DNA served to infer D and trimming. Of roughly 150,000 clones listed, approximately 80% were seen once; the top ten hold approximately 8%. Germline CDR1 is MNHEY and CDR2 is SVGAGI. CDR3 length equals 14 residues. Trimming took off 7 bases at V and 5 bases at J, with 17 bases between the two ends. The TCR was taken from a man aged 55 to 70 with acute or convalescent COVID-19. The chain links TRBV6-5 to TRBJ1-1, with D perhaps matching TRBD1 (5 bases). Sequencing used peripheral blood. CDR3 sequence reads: CASTPGGIVTEAFF. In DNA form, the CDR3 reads TGTGCCAGCACCCCGGGGGGGATCGTAACTGAAGCTTTCTTT.